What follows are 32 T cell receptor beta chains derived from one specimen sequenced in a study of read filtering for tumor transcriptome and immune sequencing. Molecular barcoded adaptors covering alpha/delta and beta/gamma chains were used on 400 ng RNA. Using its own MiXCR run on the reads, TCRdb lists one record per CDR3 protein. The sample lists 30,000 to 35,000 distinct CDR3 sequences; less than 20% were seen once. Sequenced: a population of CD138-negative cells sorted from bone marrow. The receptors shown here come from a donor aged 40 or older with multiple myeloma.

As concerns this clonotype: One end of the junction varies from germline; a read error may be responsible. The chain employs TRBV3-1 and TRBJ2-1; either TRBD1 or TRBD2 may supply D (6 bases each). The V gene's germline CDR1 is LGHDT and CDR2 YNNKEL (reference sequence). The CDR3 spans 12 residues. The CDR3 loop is CASSAGGNQQFF. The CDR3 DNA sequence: TGTGCCAGCAGCGCCGGGGGCAATCAGCAGTTCTTC.

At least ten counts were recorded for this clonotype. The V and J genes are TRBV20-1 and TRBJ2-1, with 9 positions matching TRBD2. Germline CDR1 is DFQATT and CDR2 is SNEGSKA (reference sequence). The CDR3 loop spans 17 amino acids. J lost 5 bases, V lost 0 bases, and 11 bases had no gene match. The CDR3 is CSARDMVREGRNNEQFF. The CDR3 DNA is TGCAGTGCTAGAGATATGGTGCGGGAGGGCCGGAACAATGAGCAGTTCTTC.

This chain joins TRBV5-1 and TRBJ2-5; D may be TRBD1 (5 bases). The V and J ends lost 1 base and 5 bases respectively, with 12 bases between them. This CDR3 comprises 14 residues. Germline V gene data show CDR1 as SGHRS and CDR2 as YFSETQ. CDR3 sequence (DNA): TGCGCCAGCAGCTTGACCTCAGGGTTGGAGACCCAGTACTTC. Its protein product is CASSLTSGLETQYF.

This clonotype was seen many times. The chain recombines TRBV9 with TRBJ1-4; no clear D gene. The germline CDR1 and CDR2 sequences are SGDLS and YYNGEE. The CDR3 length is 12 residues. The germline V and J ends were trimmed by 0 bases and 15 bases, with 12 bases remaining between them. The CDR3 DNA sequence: TGTGCCAGCAGCGTAGTTCCGCGGTTGTTGTTTTTT. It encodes CASSVVPRLLFF. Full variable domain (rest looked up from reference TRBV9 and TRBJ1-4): DSGVTQTPKHLITATGQRVTLRCSPRSGDLSVYWYQQSLDQGLQFLIQYYNGEERAKGNILERFSAQQFPDLHSELNLSSLELGDSALYFCASSVVPRLLFFGSGTQLSVL.

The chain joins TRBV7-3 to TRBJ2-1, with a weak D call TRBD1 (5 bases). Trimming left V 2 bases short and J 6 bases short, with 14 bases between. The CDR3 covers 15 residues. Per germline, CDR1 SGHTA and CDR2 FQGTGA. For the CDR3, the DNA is TGTGCCAGCAGCTTACTTGCAGGGTTTGGCAATGAGCAGTTCTTC. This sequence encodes CASSLLAGFGNEQFF.

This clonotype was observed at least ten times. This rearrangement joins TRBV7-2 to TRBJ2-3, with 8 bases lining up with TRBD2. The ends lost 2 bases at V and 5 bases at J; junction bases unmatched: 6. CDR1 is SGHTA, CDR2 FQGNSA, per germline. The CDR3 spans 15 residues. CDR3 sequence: CASSLTGGRGDTQYF. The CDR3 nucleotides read TGTGCCAGCAGCTTAACGGGGGGGCGGGGAGATACGCAGTATTTT.

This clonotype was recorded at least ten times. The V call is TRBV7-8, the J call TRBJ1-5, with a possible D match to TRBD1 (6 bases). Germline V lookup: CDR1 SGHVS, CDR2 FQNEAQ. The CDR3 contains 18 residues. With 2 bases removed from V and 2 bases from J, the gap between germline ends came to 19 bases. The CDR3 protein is CASSLQIVGGRRNQPQHF. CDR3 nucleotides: TGTGCCAGCAGCTTACAAATAGTGGGGGGGCGCCGCAATCAGCCCCAGCATTTT.

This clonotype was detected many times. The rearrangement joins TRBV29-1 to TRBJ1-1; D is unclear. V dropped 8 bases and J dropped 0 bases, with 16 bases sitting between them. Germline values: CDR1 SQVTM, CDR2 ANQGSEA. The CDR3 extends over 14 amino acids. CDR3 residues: CSSREGLMNTEAFF. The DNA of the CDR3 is TGCAGCTCTCGGGAAGGACTTATGAACACTGAAGCTTTCTTT.

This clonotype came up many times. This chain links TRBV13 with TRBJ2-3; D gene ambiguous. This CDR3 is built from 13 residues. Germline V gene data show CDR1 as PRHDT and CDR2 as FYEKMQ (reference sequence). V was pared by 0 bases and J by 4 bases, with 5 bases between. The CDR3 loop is CASSLGYSDTQYF. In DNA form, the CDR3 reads TGTGCCAGCAGCTTAGGGTATTCAGATACGCAGTATTTT.

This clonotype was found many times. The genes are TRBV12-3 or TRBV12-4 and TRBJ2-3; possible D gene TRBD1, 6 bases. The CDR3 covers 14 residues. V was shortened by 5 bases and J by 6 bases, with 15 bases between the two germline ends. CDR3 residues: CASSTSTGSDTQYF. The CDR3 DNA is TGTGCCAGCAGTACCTCCACAGGGTCCGATACGCAGTATTTT.

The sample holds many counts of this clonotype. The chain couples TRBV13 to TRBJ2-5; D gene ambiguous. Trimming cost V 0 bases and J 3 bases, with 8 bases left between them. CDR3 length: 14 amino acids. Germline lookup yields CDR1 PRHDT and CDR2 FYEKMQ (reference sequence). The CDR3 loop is CASSLGGWKETQYF. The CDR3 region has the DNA TGTGCCAGCAGCTTAGGGGGCTGGAAAGAGACCCAGTACTTC.

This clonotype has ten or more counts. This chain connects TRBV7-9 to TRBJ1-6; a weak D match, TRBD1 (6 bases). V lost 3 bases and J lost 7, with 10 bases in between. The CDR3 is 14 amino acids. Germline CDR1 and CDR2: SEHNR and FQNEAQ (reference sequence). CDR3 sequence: CASSLGAWNSPLHF. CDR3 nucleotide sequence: TGTGCCAGCAGCTTGGGGGCCTGGAATTCACCCCTCCACTTT.

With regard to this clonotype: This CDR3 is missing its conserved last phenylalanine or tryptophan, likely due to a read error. CDR3 DNA: TGTGCCAGCAGCTTGTGGCAGAACATCAACACTGAGGCTTTCTGT. Its protein is CASSLWQNINTEAFC. This rearrangement joins TRBV5-6 to TRBJ1-1; no definite D call. The CDR3 is 15 residues long. The germline CDR1 and CDR2 sequences are SGHDT and YYEEEE.

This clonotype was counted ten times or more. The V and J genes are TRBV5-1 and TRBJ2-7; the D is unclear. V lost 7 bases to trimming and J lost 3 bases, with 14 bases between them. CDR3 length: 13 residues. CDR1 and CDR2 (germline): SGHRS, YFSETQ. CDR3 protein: CASREDPVYEQYF. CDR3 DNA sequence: TGCGCCAGCCGCGAGGACCCAGTCTACGAGCAGTACTTC.

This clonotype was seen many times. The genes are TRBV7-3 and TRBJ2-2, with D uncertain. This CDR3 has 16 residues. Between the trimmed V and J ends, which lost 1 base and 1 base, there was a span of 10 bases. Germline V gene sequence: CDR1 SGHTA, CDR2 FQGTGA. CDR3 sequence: CASSLNPPLNTGELFF. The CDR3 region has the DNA TGTGCCAGCAGCTTAAATCCCCCCTTGAACACCGGGGAGCTGTTTTTT.

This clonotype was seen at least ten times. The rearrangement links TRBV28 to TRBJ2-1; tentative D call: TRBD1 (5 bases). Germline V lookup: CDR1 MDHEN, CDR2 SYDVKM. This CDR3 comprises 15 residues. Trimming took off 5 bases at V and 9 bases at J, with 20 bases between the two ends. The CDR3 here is CASSPGSTGGTEQFF. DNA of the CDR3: TGTGCCAGCAGTCCCGGGTCCACAGGCGGTACTGAGCAGTTCTTC.

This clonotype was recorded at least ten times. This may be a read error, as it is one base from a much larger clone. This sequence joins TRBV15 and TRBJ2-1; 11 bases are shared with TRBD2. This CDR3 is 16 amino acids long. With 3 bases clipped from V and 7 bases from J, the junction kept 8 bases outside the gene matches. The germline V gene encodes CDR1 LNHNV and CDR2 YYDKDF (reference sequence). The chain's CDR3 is CATSSRTSGLENEQFF. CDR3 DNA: TGTGCCACCAGCAGTCGGACTAGCGGGTTGGAGAATGAGCAGTTCTTC.

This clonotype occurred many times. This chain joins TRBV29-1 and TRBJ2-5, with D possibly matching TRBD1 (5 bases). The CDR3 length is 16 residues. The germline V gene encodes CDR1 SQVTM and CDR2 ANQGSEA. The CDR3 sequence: CRMVRVATWYQETQYF. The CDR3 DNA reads TGCAGGATGGTCAGGGTGGCCACCTGGTACCAAGAGACCCAGTACTTC.

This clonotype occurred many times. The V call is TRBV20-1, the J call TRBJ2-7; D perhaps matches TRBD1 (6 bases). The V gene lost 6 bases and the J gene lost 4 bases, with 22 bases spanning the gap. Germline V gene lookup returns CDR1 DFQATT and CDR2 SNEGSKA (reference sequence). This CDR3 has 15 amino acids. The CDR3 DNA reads TGCAGTGCCAGTACATCCGGGACAAGGGATTACGAGCAGTACTTC. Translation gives CSASTSGTRDYEQYF.

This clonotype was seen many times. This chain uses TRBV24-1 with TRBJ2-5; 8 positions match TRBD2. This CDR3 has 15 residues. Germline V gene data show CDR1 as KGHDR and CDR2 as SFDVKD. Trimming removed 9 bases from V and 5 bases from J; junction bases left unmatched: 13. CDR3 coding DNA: TGTGCCACCGGGGCGGGAGGAGGTTTTGTGGAGACCCAGTACTTC. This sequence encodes CATGAGGGFVETQYF.

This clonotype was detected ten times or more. The CDR3, as DNA: TGCGCCAGCAGCCCCTACAGGTTGGGGCAAGAGACCCAGTACTTC. Its protein is CASSPYRLGQETQYF. This chain uses TRBV5-1 with TRBJ2-5, with D perhaps TRBD1 (5 bases). This CDR3 has 15 residues. CDR1 and CDR2 from the germline V gene are SGHRS and YFSETQ. Trimming shortened V by 4 bases and J by 2 bases, and 15 bases separated the two germline ends.

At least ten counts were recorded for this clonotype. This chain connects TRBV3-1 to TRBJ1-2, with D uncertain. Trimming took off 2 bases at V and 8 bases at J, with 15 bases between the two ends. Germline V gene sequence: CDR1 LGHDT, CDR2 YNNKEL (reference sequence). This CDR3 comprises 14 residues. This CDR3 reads CASSQPDGFQGYTF. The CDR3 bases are TGTGCCAGCAGCCAACCCGACGGTTTTCAGGGCTACACCTTC.

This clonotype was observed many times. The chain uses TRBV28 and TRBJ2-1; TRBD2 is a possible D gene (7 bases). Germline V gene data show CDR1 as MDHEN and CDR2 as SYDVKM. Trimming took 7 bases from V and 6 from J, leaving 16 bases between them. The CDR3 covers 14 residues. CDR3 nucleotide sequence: TGTGCCAGCATAACGGGGGGCGGGTTCAATGAGCAGTTCTTC. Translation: CASITGGGFNEQFF. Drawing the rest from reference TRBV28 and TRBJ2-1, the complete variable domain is DVKVTQSSRYLVKRTGEKVFLECVQDMDHENMFWYRQDPGLGLRLIYFSYDVKMKEKGDIPEGYSVSREKKERFSLILESASTNQTSMYLCASITGGGFNEQFFGPGTRLTVL.

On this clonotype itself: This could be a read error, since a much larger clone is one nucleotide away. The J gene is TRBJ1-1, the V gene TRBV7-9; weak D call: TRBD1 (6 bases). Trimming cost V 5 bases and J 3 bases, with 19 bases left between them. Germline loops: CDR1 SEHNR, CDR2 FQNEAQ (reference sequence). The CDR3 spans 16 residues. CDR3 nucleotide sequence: TGTGCCAGCAGCAACCGCTACGGACAGTTCGACACTGAAGCTTTCTTT. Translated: CASSNRYGQFDTEAFF.

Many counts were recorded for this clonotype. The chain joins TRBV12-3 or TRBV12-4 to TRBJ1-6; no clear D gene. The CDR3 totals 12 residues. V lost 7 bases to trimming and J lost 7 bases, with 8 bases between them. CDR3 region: CASTFSNSPLHF. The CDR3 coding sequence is TGTGCCAGCACTTTCTCGAATTCACCCCTCCACTTT.

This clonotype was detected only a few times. The DNA of the CDR3 is TGCAGCGTTGAAGATCGATCCTTAGTGGCGACCGGGGAGCTGTTTTTT. The encoded protein is CSVEDRSLVATGELFF. The chain carries TRBV29-1 and TRBJ2-2, with unresolved D. The CDR3 runs 16 residues. The germline gives CDR1 SQVTM, CDR2 ANQGSEA. V was trimmed by 0 bases and J by 5 bases, leaving 16 bases between them.

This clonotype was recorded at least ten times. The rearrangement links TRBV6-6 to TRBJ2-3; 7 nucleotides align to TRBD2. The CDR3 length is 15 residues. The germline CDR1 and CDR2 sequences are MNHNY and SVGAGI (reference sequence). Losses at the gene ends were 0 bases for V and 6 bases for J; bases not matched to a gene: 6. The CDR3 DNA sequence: TGTGCCAGCAGTTACTCCGGACTAGGAGCTGATACGCAGTATTTT. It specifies CASSYSGLGADTQYF.

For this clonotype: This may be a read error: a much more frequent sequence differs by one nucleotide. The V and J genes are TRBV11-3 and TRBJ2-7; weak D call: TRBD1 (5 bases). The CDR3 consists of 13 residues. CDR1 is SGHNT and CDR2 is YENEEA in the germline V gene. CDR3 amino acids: CASSFRQGYERYF. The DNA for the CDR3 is TGTGCCAGCAGCTTTCGGCAGGGCTACGAGCGGTACTTC.

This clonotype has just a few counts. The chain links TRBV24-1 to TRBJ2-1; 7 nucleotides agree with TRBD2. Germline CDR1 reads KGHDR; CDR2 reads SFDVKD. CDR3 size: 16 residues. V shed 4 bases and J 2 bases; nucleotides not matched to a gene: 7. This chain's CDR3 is CATSDHLADTYNEQFF. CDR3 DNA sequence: TGTGCCACCAGTGACCACCTAGCGGACACCTACAATGAGCAGTTCTTC.

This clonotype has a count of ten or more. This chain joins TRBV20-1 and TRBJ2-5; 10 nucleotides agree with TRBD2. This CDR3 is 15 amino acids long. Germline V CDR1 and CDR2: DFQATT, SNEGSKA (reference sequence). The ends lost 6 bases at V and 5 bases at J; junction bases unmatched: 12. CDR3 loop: CSARPSGRQAETQYF. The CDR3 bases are TGCAGTGCGAGACCTAGCGGGAGACAGGCGGAGACCCAGTACTTC.

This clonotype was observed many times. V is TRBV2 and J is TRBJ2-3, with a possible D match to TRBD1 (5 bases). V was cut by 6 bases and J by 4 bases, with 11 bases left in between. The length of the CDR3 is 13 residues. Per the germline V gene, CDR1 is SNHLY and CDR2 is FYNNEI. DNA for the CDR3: TGTGCCAGCAGCGAGGCAGGGTCAGATACGCAGTATTTT. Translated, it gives CASSEAGSDTQYF.

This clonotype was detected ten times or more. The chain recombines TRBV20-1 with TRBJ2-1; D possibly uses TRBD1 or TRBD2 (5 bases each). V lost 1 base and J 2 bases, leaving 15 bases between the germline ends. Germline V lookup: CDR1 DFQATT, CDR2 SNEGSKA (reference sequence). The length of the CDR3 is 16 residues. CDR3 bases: TGCAGTGCTAGAGGCACCGGGACCCTAGCCTACAATGAGCAGTTCTTC. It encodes CSARGTGTLAYNEQFF.